This T cell receptor beta chain stems from a study of T cells expressing NK-cell markers. Germline V gives CDR1 SGHTA, CDR2 FQGTGA. The CDR3 is 13 amino acids. TCRdb re-called the 5' RACE reads and gives one entry per CDR3 protein, without DNA. Its listing shows 300,000 to 450,000 distinct CDR3 sequences. V and J are TRBV7-3 and TRBJ2-1. This receptor was obtained from a man between 18 and 69 years old in good health. Sequenced: blood T cells: a sorted CD56 or NKG2C T cell subset, CD4+ or CD8+ T cells, or bulk PBMC T cells (not recorded which). The CDR3 loop reads CASSLKASTEQFF.